This T cell receptor beta chain was obtained from a study of beta chain features in type 1 diabetes. The investigators reverse transcribed all of the isolated RNA, so they sequenced expressed TCRB transcripts. Profiled with immunoSEQ multiplex PCR; TCRdb holds only in-frame clones, not every one. Counted here are fewer than 500,000 clones, about 15% occurring once; the ten biggest clones make up roughly 0.036%. The V gene lost 2 bases and the J gene lost 6 bases, with 13 bases spanning the gap. Germline V gene data show CDR1 as LGHNA and CDR2 as YSLEER. The CDR3 is 14 residues long. It was via CD45RO/CCR7/CD25/CD127/CD95/CD27 that CD4+ naive, central memory, regulatory and stem cell-like memory cells were sorted.

The sequence derives from a man aged 25 to 40 in good health. This rearrangement joins TRBV4-3 to TRBJ2-5, with D possibly being TRBD1 or TRBD2 (6 bases each). Sequencing was done on a sample of naive CD4+ T cells from blood. CDR3 bases: TGCGCCAGCAGCCAAAAATTAGGGGGGAAGACCCAGTACTTC. Residues: CASSQKLGGKTQYF.